The clone carrying this TCR beta chain showed up just a few times. This record belongs to a study of blood T cell repertoires in COVID-19. Study background: Some COVID-19 samples were acute and others convalescent; all came from the United States, Italy and Spain. T cells, B-cell-depleted T cells, or PBMCs provided the cDNA or gDNA that served as material.

Original methodology: Reference gene primer amplification gave estimated nucleated cell counts. The table came from immunoSEQ multiplex PCR; TCRdb's copy has only in-frame clones and leaves some out. V and J calls and clone size are those listed in that table; D and trimming were worked out from the DNA. The repertoire holds about 190,000 clones, with roughly 80% as singletons. The germline gives CDR1 SGHKS, CDR2 YYEKEE (reference sequence). Trimming pared 2 bases from V and 4 bases from J, leaving 9 bases between. The CDR3 sequence is 13 residues long. This chain links TRBV5-5 with TRBJ1-2; D remains ambiguous. Sequenced: peripheral blood. The source of this sequence is a woman aged 50 to 60 with acute or convalescent COVID-19. CDR3 sequence: CASSLDKTYGYTF. The CDR3 region has the DNA TGTGCCAGCAGCTTAGACAAGACCTATGGCTACACCTTC. Full variable domain (missing parts from reference TRBV5-5 and TRBJ1-2): DAGVTQSPTHLIKTRGQQVTLRCSPISGHKSVSWYQQVLGQGPQFIFQYYEKEERGRGNFPDRFSARQFPNYSSELNVNALLLGDSALYLCASSLDKTYGYTFGSGTRLTVV.